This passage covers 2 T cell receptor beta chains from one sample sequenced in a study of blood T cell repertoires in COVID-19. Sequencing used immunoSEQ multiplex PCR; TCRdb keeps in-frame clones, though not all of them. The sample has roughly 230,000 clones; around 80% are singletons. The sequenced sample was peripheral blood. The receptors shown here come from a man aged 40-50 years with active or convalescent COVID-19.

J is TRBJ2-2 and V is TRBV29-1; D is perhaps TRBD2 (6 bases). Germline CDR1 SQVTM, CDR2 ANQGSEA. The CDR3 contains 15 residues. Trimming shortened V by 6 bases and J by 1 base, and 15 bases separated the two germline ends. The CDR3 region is CSVHLGLKNTGELFF. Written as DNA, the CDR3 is TGCAGCGTCCATTTGGGACTCAAGAACACCGGGGAGCTGTTTTTT.

The CDR3 DNA sequence: TGTGCCAGCAGTGAAGGTAGACGGGGGGACATTCATGAAAAACTGTTTTTT. Protein product: CASSEGRRGDIHEKLFF. The chain employs TRBV6-1 and TRBJ1-4; D possibly corresponds to TRBD1 (6 bases). The CDR3 extends over 17 amino acids. Germline lookup yields CDR1 MNHNS and CDR2 SASEGT. Trimming cost V 1 base and J 6 bases, with 18 bases left between them.